These 13 T cell receptor beta chains were sequenced from one sample in a study of siplizumab effects on memory and regulatory T cells. Sequenced by immunoSEQ multiplex PCR; TCRdb stores in-frame clones only, minus some. The repertoire holds over 65,000 clones, with approximately 93% as singletons. The material sequenced was CD8+ T cells sorted from blood. The source is a human donor in good health.

The genes are TRBV27 and TRBJ1-6; D is unresolved. CDR1 and CDR2 (germline): MNHEY, SMNVEV (reference sequence). CDR3 length: 16 residues. Trimming removed 3 bases at V and 3 bases at J, with 12 bases between. CDR3 in amino acids: CASSFAPGDYNSPLHF. The CDR3 DNA is TGTGCCAGCAGTTTTGCACCAGGAGACTATAATTCACCCCTCCACTTT.

J is TRBJ2-7 and V is TRBV7-9, with 9 bases lining up with TRBD1. Germline CDR1 reads SEHNR; CDR2 reads FQNEAQ (reference sequence). The CDR3 has 15 residues. Trimming took 5 bases from V and 0 from J; bases not matched to a gene: 5. This CDR3 reads CASSLGTGLSYEQYF. The CDR3 DNA follows: TGTGCCAGCAGCCTGGGGACAGGGCTCTCCTACGAGCAGTACTTC. Filled out from reference TRBV7-9 and TRBJ2-7, the complete variable domain reads DTGVSQNPRHKITKRGQNVTFRCDPISEHNRLYWYRQTLGQGPEFLTYFQNEAQLEKSRLLSDRFSAERPKGSFSTLEIQRTEQGDSAMYLCASSLGTGLSYEQYFGPGTRLTVT.

V and J are TRBV19 and TRBJ2-3; D is unresolved. Per germline, CDR1 LNHDA and CDR2 SQIVND (reference sequence). The CDR3 is 14 residues long. Between the trimmed V and J ends, which lost 3 bases and 0 bases, there was a span of 7 bases. CDR3 amino acids: CASSIGYSTDTQYF. As DNA, the CDR3 is TGTGCCAGTAGTATCGGGTATAGCACAGATACGCAGTATTTT.

This clone appeared once. The gene calls are TRBV4-1 and TRBJ2-7; 11 bases align to TRBD1. Germline-derived CDR1 and CDR2 are MGHRA and YSYEKL. The J segment lost 5 bases and the V segment lost 2 bases, leaving 5 bases of the junction unmatched. This CDR3 comprises 15 residues. The CDR3, as DNA: TGCGCCAGCAGCCAAACGGGACAGGGGGTTAACGAGCAGTACTTC. Its translation is CASSQTGQGVNEQYF.

V is TRBV5-4 and J is TRBJ1-1, with a tentative D call TRBD1 (5 bases). Germline-derived CDR1 and CDR2 are SGHNT and YYREEE (reference sequence). The CDR3 is 14 residues long. V was pared by 2 bases and J by 3 bases, with 11 bases between. The CDR3 region has the DNA TGTGCCAGCAGCTTCTCAGGGAGGGACACTGAAGCTTTCTTT. Translated: CASSFSGRDTEAFF.

The V gene is TRBV7-8, the J gene TRBJ2-5; the D is unclear. The J call may not be correct, given that the DNA end is closer to TRBJ2-7. Germline V CDR1 and CDR2: SGHVS, FQNEAQ. The CDR3 contains 13 residues. The CDR3 protein is CASSSSINYEQYF. The CDR3, as DNA: TGTGCCAGCAGCTCATCGATCAACTACGAGCAGTACTTC.

J is TRBJ2-7 and V is TRBV11-2; TRBD2 matches 8 bases. This CDR3 contains 15 residues. Germline V gene data show CDR1 as SGHAT and CDR2 as FQNNGV. Trimming removed 2 bases from V and 5 bases from J; junction bases left unmatched: 8. The CDR3 sequence is CASSLWGLGFDEQYF. The CDR3 nucleotides read TGTGCCAGCAGCTTATGGGGACTAGGTTTCGACGAGCAGTACTTC.

This clone was observed once. The J gene is TRBJ2-7, the V gene TRBV15, with 9 bases that match TRBD1. This CDR3 comprises 15 residues. Germline V gene lookup returns CDR1 LNHNV and CDR2 YYDKDF (reference sequence). V dropped 3 bases and J dropped 0; count of bases not matched to a gene: 3. The CDR3 coding sequence is TGTGCCACCAGCAGCCGGGACAGGGCCTCCTACGAGCAGTACTTC. Amino acid sequence: CATSSRDRASYEQYF.

The chain employs TRBV10-1 and TRBJ2-2, with D tentatively TRBD1 or TRBD2 (5 bases each). The CDR3 covers 14 residues. V lost 4 bases to trimming and J lost 2 bases, with 8 bases between them. Germline loops: CDR1 WNHNN, CDR2 SYGVQD (reference sequence). CDR3: CASSGGTNTGELFF. The CDR3 DNA follows: TGCGCCAGCAGTGGAGGGACCAACACCGGGGAGCTGTTTTTT.

This chain uses TRBV18 with TRBJ2-3; weak D call: TRBD1 (6 bases). CDR1 and CDR2 from the germline V gene are KGHSH and LQKENI. The CDR3 totals 17 residues. The V and J ends lost 6 bases and 3 bases respectively, with 22 bases between them. DNA for the CDR3: TGTGCCAGCTCGGAGGACGACAGGCTATTTACTACAGATACGCAGTATTTT. It encodes CASSEDDRLFTTDTQYF.

This chain uses TRBV9 with TRBJ2-3; D call uncertain. Trimming removed 3 bases from V and 4 bases from J, with 3 bases in between. CDR1 is SGDLS and CDR2 is YYNGEE in the germline V gene. CDR3 size: 11 residues. CDR3 sequence (DNA): TGTGCCAGCAGCGGCGCAGATACGCAGTATTTT. It yields the protein CASSGADTQYF.

The chain couples TRBV9 to TRBJ2-3, with 7 positions matching TRBD1. The trim removed 0 bases at V and 2 bases at J, leaving 3 bases unmatched. This CDR3 region has 15 residues. Germline CDR1 reads SGDLS; CDR2 reads YYNGEE. This chain's CDR3 is CASSVEGATTDTQYF. CDR3 nucleotides: TGTGCCAGCAGCGTAGAGGGGGCCACCACAGATACGCAGTATTTT. The full variable domain, rest sourced from reference TRBV9 and TRBJ2-3, is DSGVTQTPKHLITATGQRVTLRCSPRSGDLSVYWYQQSLDQGLQFLIQYYNGEERAKGNILERFSAQQFPDLHSELNLSSLELGDSALYFCASSVEGATTDTQYFGPGTRLTVL.

This clone was observed a single time. CDR3 nucleotide sequence: TGTGCCAGCAGCCCGCCTGGGGACATAAAGACCCAGTACTTC. This sequence encodes CASSPPGDIKTQYF. The rearrangement joins TRBV11-2 to TRBJ2-5; TRBD1 might be the D (6 bases). In germline, CDR1 is SGHAT, CDR2 FQNNGV. The CDR3 totals 14 residues. V was pared by 5 bases and J by 6 bases, with 16 bases between. Combining the CDR3 with reference TRBV11-2 and TRBJ2-5 gives the whole variable domain EAGVAQSPRYKIIEKRQSVAFWCNPISGHATLYWYQQILGQGPKLLIQFQNNGVVDDSQLPKDRFSAERLKGVDSTLKIQPAKLEDSAVYLCASSPPGDIKTQYFGPGTRLLVL.